This record looks at one TCR beta chain sequence and its context. Its antigen is as yet unknown. The sample belongs to a study of T cell responses to AZD1222 COVID-19 vaccine. V lost 0 bases, J lost 3 bases, and 7 bases lay in between. The germline V gene has CDR1 LGHNA and CDR2 YSLEER. There are 14 residues in the CDR3. Findings of the study overall: An increase in Spike-specific TCR breadth and depth was observed after two AZD1222 doses. Donors in the cohort were predominantly white British and more often female, and clonal diversity was possibly underestimated. The peak T cell response came first, and repertoires were sampled only after it. Seropositive status at baseline applied to only five to seven AZD1222 recipients.

TCRdb's table, derived via immunoSEQ multiplex PCR, lists solely in-frame clones and lacks some. The sample comprises some 130,000 clones, approximately 95% of which are singletons, and approximately 7% rests with the top ten. The receptor's source is an adult who received the AZD1222 COVID-19 vaccine. This material consisted of peripheral blood, taken 28 days after the second AZD1222 dose. This chain uses TRBV4-3 with TRBJ2-3, with no clear D. The CDR3, as DNA: TGCGCCAGCAGCCAAGAATCCGAGACAGATACGCAGTATTTT. This encodes CASSQESETDTQYF.